Listed here is a single T cell receptor (beta chain). Deletions cut 2 bases from V and 11 bases from J, with 18 bases between. The CDR3 is made up of 14 amino acids. From germline, CDR1 is MNHEY and CDR2 SMNVEV (reference sequence). This sample is drawn from a study of tumor-infiltrating lymphocytes in oesophageal squamous cell carcinoma. TCRdb independently ran MiXCR on the PCR reads; one entry per CDR3 protein. The data show roughly 20,000 distinct CDR3 sequences, approximately 40% seen once. The receptor comes from a male donor with esophageal squamous cell carcinoma. The sample comprised esophageal tumor tissue. The V and J genes are TRBV27 and TRBJ2-5; D is perhaps TRBD2 (5 bases). CDR3 in amino acids: CASSLGLYTDTQYF. The CDR3 DNA sequence: TGTGCCAGCAGTTTAGGACTTTACACAGATACGCAGTACTTC.